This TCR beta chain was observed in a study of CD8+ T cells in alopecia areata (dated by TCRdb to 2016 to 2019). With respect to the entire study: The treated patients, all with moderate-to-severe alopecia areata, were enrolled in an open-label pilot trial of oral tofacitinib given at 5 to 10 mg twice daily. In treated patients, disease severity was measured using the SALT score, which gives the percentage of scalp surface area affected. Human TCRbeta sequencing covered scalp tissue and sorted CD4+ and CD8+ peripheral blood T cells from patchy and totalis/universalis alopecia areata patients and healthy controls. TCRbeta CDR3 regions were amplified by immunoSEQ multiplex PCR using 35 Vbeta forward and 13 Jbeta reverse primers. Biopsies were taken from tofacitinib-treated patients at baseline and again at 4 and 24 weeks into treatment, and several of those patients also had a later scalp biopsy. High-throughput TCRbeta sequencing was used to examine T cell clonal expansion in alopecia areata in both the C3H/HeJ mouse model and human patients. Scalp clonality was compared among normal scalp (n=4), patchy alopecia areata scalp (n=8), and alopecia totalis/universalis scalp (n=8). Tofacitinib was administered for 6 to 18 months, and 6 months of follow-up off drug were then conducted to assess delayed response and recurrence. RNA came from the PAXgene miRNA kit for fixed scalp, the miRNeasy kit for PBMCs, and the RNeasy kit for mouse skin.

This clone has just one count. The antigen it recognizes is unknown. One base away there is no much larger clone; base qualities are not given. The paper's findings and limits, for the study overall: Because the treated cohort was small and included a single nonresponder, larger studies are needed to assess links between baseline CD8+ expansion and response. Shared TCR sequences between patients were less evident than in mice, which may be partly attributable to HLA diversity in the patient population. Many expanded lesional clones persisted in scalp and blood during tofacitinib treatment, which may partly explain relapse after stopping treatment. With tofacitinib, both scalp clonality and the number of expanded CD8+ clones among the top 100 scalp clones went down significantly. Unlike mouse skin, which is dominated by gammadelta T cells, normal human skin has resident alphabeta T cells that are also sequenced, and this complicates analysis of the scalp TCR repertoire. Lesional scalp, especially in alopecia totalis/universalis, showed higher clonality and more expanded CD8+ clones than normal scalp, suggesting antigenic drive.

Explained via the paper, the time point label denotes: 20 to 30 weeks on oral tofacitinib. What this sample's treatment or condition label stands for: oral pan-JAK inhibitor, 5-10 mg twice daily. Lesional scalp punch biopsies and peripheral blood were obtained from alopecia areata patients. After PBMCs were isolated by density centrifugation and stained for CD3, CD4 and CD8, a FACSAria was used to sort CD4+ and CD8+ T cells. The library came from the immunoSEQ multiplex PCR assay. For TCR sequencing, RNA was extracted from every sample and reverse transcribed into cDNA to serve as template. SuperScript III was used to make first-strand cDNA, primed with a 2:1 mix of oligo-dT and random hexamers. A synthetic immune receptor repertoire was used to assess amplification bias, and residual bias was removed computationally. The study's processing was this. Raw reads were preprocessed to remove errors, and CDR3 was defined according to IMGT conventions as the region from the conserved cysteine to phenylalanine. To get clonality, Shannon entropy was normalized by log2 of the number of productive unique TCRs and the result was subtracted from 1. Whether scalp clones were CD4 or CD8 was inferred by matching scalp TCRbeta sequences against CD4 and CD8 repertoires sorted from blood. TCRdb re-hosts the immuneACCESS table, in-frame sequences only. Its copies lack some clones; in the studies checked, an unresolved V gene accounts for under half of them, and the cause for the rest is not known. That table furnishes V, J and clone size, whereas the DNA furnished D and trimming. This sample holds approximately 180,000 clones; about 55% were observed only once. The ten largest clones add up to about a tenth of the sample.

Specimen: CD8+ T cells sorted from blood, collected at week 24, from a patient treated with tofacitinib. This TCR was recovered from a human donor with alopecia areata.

The CDR3 reads CASSEVRAGESQPQHF. The DNA sequence follows: TGTGCCAGCAGTGAAGTTCGGGCAGGGGAGAGTCAGCCCCAGCATTTT. The chain joins TRBV6-1 to TRBJ1-5; 6 matching bases give a weak D call of TRBD1. Including the terminal cysteine and phenylalanine, the CDR3 comprises 16 residues. Solely the CDR3 DNA is kept, with 48 bases framed from the first base. V is cut by 1 base and J by 6 bases, and the space between the germline ends is 16 bases. CDR1 MNHNS and CDR2 SASEGT were looked up in the germline V gene.